Here is one T cell receptor beta chain with its context. This record belongs to a study of blood T cell repertoires in COVID-19. Study overall: COVID-19 samples, acute and convalescent, were from the United States, Italy and Spain. PBMCs, B-cell-depleted T cells, or T cells provided the cDNA or gDNA that made up the material.

Authors' analysis steps: Reference gene primer amplification in the assay estimated nucleated cell counts. Method: immunoSEQ multiplex PCR; TCRdb's copy keeps in-frame clones and lacks some. The V and J calls and clone size were taken over from that table, and D and trimming were inferred from the DNA. The sample consists of a few hundred thousand clones, about 88% of them appearing once. This TCR was recovered from a man aged 60 to 75 who had recovered from COVID-19. Sequences were obtained from peripheral blood.

CDR3 sequence (DNA): TGTGCCAGCAGCTTGGAAGCGGGGGGGGTGGCAGATACGCAGTATTTT. This translates into CASSLEAGGVADTQYF. The chain links TRBV5-6 to TRBJ2-3, with 10 bases aligning to TRBD2. The junction had 5 bases not matched to a gene; V was cut back by 0 bases and J by 4 bases. The CDR3 covers 16 residues. Germline V gene data show CDR1 as SGHDT and CDR2 as YYEEEE.